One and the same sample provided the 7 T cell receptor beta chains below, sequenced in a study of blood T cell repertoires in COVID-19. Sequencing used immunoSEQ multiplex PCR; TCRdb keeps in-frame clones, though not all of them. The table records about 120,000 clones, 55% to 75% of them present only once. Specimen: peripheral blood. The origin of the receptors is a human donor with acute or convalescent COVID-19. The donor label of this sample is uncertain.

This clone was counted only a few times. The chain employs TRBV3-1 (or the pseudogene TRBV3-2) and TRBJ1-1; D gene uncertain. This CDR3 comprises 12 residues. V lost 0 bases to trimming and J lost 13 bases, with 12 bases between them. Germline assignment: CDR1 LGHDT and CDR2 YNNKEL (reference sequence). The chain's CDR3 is CASSQEGRRVFF. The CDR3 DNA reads TGTGCCAGCAGCCAAGAAGGCAGGCGGGTTTTCTTT.

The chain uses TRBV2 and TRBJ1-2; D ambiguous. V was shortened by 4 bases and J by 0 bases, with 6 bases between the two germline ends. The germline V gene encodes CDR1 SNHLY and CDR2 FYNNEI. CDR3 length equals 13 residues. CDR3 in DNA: TGTGCCAGCAGTGGACTGACTAACTATGGCTACACCTTC. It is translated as CASSGLTNYGYTF.

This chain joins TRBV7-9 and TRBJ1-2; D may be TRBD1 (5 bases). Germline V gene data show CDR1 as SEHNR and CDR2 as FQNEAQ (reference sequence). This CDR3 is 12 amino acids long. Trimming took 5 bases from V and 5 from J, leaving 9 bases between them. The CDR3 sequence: CASSPGGYGYTF. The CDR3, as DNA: TGTGCCAGCAGCCCCGGGGGGTATGGCTACACCTTC.

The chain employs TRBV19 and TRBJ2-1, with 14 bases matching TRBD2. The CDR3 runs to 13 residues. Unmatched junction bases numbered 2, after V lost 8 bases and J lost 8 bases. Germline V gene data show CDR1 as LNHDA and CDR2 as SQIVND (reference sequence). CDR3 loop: CASGTSGGYEQFF. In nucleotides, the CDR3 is TGTGCCAGTGGGACTAGCGGGGGTTATGAGCAGTTCTTC.

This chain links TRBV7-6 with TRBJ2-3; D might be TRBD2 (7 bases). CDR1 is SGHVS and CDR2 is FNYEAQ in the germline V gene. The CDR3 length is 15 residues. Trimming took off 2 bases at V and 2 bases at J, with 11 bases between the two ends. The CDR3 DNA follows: TGTGCCAGCAGCTTAATGCGGGGGCCCACAGATACGCAGTATTTT. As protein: CASSLMRGPTDTQYF.

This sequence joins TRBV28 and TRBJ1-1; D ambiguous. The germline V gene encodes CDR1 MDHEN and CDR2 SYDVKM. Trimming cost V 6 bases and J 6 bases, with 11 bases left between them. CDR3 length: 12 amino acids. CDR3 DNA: TGTGCCAGCAGCCCTGGAGATCCTGAAGCTTTCTTT. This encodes CASSPGDPEAFF.

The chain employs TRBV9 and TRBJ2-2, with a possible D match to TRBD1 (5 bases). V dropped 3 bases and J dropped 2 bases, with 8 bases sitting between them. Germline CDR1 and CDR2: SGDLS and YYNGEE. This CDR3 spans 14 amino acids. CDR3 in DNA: TGTGCCAGCAGCGCGGACATAAACACCGGGGAGCTGTTTTTT. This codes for CASSADINTGELFF.